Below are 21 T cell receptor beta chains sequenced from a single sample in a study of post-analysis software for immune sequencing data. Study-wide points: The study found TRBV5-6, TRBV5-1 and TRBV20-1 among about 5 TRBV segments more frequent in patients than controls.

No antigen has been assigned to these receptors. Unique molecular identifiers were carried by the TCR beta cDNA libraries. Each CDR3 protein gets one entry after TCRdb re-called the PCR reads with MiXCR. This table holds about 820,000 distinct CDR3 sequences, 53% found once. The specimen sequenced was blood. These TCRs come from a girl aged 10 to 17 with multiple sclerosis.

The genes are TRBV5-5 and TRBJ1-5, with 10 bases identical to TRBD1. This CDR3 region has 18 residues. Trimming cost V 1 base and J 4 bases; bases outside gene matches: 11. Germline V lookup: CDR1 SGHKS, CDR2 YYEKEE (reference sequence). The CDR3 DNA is TGTGCCAGCAGCTTGTGGGGTCCGGGACAGGGGATAAATCAGCCCCAGCATTTT. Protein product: CASSLWGPGQGINQPQHF.

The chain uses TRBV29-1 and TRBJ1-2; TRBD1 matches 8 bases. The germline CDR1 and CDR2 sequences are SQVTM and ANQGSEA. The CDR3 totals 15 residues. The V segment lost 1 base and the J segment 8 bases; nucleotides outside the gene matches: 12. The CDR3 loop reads CSVEVGEDRGKGYTF. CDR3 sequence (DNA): TGCAGCGTTGAAGTGGGGGAAGACAGGGGCAAGGGCTACACCTTC.

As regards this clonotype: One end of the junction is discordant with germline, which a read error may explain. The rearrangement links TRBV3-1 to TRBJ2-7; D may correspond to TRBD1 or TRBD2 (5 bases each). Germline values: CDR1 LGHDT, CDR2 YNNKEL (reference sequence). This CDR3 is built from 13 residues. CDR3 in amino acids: CVSSRGVGYEQYF. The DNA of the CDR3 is TGTGTCAGCAGCCGAGGGGTAGGCTACGAGCAGTACTTC.

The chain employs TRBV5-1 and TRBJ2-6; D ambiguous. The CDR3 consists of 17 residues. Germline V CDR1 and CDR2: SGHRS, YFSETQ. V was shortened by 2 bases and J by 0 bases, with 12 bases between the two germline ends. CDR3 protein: CASSLVRRSSGANVLTF. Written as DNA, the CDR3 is TGCGCCAGCAGCTTAGTCCGACGGAGCTCTGGGGCCAACGTCCTGACTTTC.

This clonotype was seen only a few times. The CDR3 nucleotides are TGTGCCAGCAGCGAGCTGGGGAGGCCTTACAATGAGCAGTTCTTC. Its protein product is CASSELGRPYNEQFF. This sequence joins TRBV9 and TRBJ2-1; a weak D match, TRBD2 (6 bases). This CDR3 spans 15 amino acids. Germline CDR1 SGDLS, CDR2 YYNGEE. Trimming pared 3 bases from V and 4 bases from J, leaving 14 bases between.

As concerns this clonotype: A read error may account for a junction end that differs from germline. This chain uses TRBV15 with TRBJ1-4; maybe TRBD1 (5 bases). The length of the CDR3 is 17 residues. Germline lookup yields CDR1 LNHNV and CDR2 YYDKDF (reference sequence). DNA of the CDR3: TGTGCCGCCAGCCCCACAGGACACCAAATTTCTAATGAAAAACTGTTTTTT. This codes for CAASPTGHQISNEKLFF.

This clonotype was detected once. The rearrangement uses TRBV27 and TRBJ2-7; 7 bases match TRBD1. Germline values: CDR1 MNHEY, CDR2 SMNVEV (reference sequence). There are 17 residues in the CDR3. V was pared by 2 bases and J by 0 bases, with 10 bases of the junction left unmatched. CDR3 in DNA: TGTGCCAGCAGTTTAAAAACAGGGGTTCTGAGCTCCTACGAGCAGTACTTC. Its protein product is CASSLKTGVLSSYEQYF.

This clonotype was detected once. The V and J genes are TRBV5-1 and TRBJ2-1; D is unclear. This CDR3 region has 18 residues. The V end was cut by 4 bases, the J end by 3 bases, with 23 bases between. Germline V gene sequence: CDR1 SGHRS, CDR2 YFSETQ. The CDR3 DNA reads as TGCGCCAGCAGCCCGGGTGGGGAATCGGAGCCCTTCTACAATGAGCAGTTCTTC. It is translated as CASSPGGESEPFYNEQFF.

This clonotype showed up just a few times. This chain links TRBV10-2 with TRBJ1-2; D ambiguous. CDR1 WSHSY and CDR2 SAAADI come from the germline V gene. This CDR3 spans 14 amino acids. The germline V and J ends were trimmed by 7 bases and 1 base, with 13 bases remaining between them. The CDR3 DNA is TGCGCCAGCAATCCGTTGGCCCTTAACTATGGCTACACCTTC. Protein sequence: CASNPLALNYGYTF.

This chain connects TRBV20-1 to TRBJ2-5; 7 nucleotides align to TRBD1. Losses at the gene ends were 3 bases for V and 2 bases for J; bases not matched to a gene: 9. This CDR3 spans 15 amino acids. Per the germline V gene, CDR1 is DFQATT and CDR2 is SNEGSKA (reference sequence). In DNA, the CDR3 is TGCAGTGCTAGTAGGGACAGCCACCCTCAAGAGACCCAGTACTTC. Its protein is CSASRDSHPQETQYF.

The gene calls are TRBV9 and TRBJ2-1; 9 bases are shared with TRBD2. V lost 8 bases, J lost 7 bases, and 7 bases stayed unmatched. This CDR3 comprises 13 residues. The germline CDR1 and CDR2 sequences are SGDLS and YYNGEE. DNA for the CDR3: TGTGCCAGTACCACCAGCGGGGGGAATGAGCAGTTCTTC. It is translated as CASTTSGGNEQFF.

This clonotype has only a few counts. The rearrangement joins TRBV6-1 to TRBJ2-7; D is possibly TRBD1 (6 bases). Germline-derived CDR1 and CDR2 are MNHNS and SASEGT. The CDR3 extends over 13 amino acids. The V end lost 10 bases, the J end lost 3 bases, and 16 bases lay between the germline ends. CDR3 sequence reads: CAISRDIFYEQYF. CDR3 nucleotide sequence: TGTGCCATCTCCCGGGACATCTTCTACGAGCAGTACTTC.

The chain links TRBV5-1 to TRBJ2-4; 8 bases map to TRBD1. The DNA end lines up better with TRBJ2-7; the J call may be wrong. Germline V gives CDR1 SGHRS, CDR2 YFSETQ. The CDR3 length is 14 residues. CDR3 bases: TGCGCCAGCAGCTTGGGGGGACAGGTCGCCGAGCAGTACTTC. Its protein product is CASSLGGQVAEQYF.

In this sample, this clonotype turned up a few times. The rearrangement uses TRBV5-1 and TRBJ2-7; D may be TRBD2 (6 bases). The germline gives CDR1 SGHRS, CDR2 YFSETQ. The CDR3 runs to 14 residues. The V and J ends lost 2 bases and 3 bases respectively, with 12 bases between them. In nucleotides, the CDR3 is TGCGCCAGCAGCTTCGTCGGGGGAAACTACGAGCAGTACTTC. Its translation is CASSFVGGNYEQYF.

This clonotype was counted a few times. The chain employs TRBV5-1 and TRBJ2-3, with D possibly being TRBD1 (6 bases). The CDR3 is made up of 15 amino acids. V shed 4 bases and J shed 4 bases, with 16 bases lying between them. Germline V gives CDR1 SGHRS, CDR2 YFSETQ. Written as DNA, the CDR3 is TGCGCCAGCAGCCGGCACAGGGTCAGCGCAGATACGCAGTATTTT. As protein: CASSRHRVSADTQYF.

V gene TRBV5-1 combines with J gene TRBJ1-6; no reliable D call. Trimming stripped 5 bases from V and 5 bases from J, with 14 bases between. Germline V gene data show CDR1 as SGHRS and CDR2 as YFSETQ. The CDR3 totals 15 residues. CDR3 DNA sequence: TGCGCCAGCAGTTTTCGGCACGCTGATAATTCACCCCTCCACTTT. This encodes CASSFRHADNSPLHF.

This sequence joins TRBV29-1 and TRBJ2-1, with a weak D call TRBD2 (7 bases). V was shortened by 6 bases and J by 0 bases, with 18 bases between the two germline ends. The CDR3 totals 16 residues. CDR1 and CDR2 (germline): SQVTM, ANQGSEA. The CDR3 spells CSVRGGEWGSYNEQFF. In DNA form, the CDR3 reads TGCAGCGTCCGAGGGGGGGAATGGGGCTCCTACAATGAGCAGTTCTTC.

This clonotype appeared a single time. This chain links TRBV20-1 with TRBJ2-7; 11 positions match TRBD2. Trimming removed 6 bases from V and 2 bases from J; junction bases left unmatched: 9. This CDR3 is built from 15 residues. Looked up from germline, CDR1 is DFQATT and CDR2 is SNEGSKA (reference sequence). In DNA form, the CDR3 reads TGCAGTGCGTGCCACCTAGCGGGAGGAGCCTACGAGCAGTACTTC. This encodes CSACHLAGGAYEQYF.

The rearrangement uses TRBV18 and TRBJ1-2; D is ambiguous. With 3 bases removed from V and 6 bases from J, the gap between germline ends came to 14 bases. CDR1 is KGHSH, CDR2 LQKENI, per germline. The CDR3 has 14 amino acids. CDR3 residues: CASSPARQEHGYTF. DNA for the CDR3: TGTGCCAGCTCACCCGCTCGGCAGGAGCATGGCTACACCTTC.

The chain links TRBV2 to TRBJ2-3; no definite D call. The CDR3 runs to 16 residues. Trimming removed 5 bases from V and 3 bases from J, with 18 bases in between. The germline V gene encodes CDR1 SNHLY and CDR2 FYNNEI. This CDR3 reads CASSLLTRRITDTQYF. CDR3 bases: TGTGCCAGCAGTTTACTAACAAGACGGATTACAGATACGCAGTATTTT.

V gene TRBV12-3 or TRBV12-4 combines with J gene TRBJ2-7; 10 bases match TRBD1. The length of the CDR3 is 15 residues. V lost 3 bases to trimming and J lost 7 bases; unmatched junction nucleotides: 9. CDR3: CASSLGSTGGREQYF. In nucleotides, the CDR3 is TGTGCCAGCAGTTTGGGGTCGACAGGGGGCAGGGAGCAGTACTTC.